This TCR beta chain is drawn from a study of CXCR3-negative and CXCR3-positive naive CD8 T cells. The study's findings and limits: Similarly elevated diversity marked both naive subsets, with memory CD8+ cells showing far lower diversity.

cDNA libraries for TRB were generated by 5' RACE incorporating UMI labels. No DNA is given; TCRdb re-called the 5' RACE reads and lists each CDR3 protein once. The sample totals roughly 6,000 distinct CDR3 sequences. On this clonotype: Its antigen is not known.

This TCR derives from a human donor in good health. Some clones in this sample may be carry-over from other donors' samples. The specimen was naive CXCR3- CD8+ T cells from blood. The subset: CD45RO-CCR7+CD27+CD95- naive CD8+ T cells lacking CXCR3 (TNR3-).

The CDR3 reads CSVEDWASGVSTDTQYF. The rearrangement links TRBV29-1 to TRBJ2-3; lacking DNA, the TRBD2 call made by TCRdb goes unchecked. CDR3 length: 17 residues. Germline lookup yields CDR1 SQVTM and CDR2 ANQGSEA.